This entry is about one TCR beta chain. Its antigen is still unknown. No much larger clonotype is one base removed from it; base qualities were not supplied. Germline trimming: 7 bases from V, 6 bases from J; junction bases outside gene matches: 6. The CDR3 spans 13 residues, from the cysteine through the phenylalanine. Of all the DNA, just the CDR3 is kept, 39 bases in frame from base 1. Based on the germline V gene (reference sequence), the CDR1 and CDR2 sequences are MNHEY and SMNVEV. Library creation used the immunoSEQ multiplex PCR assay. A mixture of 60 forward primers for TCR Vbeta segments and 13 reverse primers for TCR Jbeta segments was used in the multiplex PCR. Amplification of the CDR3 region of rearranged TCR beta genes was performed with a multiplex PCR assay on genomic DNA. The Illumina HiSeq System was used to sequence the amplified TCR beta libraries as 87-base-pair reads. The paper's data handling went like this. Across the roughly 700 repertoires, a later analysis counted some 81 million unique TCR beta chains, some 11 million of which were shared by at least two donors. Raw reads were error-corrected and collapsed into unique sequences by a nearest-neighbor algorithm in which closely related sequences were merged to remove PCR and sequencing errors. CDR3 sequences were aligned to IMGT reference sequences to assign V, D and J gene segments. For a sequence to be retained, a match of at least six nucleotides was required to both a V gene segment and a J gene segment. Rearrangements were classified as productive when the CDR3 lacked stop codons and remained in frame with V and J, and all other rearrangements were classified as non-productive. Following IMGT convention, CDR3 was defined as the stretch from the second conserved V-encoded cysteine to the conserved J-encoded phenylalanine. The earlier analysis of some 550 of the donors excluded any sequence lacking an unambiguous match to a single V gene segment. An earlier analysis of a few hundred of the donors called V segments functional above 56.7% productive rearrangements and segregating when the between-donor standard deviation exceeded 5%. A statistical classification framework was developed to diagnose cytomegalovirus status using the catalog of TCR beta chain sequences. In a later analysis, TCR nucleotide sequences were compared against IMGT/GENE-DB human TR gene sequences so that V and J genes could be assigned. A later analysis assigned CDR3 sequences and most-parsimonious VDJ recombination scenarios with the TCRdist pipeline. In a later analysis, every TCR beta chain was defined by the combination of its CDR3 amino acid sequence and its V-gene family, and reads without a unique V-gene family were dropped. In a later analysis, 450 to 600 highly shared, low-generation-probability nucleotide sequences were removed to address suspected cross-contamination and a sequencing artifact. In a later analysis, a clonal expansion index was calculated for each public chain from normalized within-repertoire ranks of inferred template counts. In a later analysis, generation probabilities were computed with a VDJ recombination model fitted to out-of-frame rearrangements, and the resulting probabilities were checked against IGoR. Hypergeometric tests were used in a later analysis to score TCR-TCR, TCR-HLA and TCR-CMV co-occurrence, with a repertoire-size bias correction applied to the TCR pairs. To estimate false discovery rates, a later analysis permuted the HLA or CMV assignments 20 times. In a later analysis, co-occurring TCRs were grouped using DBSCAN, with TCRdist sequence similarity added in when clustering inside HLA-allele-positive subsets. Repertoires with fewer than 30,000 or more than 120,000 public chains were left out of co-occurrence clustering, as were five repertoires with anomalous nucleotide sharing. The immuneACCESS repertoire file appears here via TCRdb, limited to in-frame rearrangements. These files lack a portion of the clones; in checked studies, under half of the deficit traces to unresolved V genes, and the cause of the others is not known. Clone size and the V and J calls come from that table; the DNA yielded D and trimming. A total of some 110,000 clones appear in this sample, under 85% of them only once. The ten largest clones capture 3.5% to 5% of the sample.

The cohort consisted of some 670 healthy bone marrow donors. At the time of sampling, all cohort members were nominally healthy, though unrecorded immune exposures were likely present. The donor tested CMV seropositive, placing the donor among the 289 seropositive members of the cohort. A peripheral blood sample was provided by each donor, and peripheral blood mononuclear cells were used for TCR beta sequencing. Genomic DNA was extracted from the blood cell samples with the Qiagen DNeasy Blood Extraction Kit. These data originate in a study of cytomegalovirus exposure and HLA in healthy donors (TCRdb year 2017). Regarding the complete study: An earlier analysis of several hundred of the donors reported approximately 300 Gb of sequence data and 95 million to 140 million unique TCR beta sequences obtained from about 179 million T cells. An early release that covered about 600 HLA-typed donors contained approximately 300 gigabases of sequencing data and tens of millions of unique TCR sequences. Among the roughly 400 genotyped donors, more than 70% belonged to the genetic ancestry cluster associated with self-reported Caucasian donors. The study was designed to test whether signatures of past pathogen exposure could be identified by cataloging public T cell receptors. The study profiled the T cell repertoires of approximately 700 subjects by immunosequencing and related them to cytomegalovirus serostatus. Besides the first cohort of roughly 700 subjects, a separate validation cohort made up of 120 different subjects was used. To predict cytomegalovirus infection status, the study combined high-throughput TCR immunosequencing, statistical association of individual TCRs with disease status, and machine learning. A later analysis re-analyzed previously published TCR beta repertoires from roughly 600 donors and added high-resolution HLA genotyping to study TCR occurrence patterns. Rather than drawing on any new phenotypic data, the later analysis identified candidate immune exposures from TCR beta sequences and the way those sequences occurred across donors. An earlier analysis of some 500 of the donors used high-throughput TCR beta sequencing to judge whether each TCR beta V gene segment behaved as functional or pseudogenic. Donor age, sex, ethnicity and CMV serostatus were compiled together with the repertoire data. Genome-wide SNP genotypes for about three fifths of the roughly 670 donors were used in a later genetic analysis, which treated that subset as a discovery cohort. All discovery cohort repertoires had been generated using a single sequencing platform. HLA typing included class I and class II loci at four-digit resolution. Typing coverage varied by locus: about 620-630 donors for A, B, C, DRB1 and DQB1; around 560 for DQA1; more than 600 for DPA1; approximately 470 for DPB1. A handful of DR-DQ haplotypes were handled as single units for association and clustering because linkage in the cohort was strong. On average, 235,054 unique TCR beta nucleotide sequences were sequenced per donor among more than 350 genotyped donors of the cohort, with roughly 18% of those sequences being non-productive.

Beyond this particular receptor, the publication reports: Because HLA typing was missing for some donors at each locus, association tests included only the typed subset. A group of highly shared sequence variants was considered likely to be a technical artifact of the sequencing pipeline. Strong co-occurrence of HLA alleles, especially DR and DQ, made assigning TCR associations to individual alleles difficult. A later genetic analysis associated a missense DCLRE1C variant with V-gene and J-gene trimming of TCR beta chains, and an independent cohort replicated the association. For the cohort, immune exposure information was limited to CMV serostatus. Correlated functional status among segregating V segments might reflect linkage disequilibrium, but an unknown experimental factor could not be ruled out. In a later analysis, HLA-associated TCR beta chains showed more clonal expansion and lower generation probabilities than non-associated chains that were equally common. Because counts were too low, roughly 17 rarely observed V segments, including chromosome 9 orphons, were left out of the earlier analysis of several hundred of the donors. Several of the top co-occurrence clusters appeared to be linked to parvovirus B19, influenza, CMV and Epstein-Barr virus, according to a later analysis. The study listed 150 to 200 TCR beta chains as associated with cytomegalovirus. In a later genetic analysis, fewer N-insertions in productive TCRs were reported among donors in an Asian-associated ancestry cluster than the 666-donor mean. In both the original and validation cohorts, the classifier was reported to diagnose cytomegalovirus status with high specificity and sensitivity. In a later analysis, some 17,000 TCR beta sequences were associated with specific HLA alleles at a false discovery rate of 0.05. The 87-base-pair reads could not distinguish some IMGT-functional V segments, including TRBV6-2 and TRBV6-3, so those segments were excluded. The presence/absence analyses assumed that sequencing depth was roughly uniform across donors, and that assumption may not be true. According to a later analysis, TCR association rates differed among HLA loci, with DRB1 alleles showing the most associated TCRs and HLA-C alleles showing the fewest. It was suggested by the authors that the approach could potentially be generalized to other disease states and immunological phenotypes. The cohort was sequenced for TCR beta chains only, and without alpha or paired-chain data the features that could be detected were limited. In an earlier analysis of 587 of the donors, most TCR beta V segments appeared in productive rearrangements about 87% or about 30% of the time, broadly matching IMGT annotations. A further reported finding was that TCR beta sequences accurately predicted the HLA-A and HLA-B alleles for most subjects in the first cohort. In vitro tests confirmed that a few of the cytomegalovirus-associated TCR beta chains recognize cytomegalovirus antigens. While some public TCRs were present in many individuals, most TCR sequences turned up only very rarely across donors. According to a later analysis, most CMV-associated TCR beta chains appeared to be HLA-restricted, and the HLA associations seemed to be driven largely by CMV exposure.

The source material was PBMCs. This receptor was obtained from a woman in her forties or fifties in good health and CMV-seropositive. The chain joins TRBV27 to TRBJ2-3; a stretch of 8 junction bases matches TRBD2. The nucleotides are TGTGCCAGCAAGAGGAGCGGGGGCGATACGCAGTATTTT. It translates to CASKRSGGDTQYF.